This T cell receptor beta chain was identified in a study of blood T cell repertoires in COVID-19. Study details: T cells, B-cell-depleted T cells, or PBMCs provided the cDNA or gDNA that served as material.

The data were produced by immunoSEQ multiplex PCR, yet TCRdb's version contains in-frame clones alone and is incomplete. The sample consists of some 200,000 clones, about 89% of them appearing once. This CDR3 is built from 18 residues. Germline V CDR1 and CDR2: SGHKS, YYEKEE (reference sequence). The V end was cut by 5 bases, the J end by 6 bases, with 30 bases between. This chain links TRBV5-5 with TRBJ2-7; TRBD1 is a possible D gene (6 bases). This TCR came from a woman aged 18 to 35 who had recovered from COVID-19. The sequencing sample was made of PBMCs or T cells enriched from blood (not recorded which). CDR3 DNA: TGTGCCAGCAGTTTACTTACTAATCAGGGGCCTTTGTTGGGCGAGCAGTACTTC. Residues: CASSLLTNQGPLLGEQYF.